These 15 T cell receptor beta chains originate from one sample sequenced in a study of CD4 T cells in lung cancer. Sequencing used immunoSEQ multiplex PCR; TCRdb keeps in-frame clones, though not all of them. This sample's clone table lists fewer than 55 clones. Their target antigens are unknown. After 13 days with mutant 27-mer peptides, PBMCs were restimulated with peptide-pulsed autologous B cells. After restimulation with peptide-pulsed B cells, live T cells secreting IFNgamma were sorted. Limiting-dilution expansion used approximately 3 or 10 sorted cells per well for roughly 14 to 22 days. Input material: a CD4+ T cell line or clone grown in culture. These TCRs come from a human donor with non-small cell lung cancer. Some clones in this sample may be carry-over from other donors' samples.

The chain employs TRBV12-5 and TRBJ1-2; D ambiguous. The CDR3 length is 12 residues. Trimming shortened V by 2 bases and J by 8 bases, and 9 bases separated the two germline ends. Per germline, CDR1 LGHNT and CDR2 FRNRAP. The CDR3 coding sequence is TGTGCTAGTGGTTTGCCTACGGGCGGCTACACCTTC. It translates to CASGLPTGGYTF.

This clone has just one count. The chain joins TRBV5-4 to TRBJ1-2, with D uncertain. Deletions cut 7 bases from V and 4 bases from J, with 20 bases between. The CDR3 is made up of 15 amino acids. CDR1 is SGHNT, CDR2 YYREEE, per germline (reference sequence). The DNA for the CDR3 is TGTGCCAGCTTTTCGCTACCAGGAAAGACCTATGGCTACACCTTC. Its translation is CASFSLPGKTYGYTF.

The chain couples TRBV9 to TRBJ2-1; 10 bases map to TRBD2. In germline, CDR1 is SGDLS, CDR2 YYNGEE. Trimming removed 0 bases from V and 7 bases from J; junction bases left unmatched: 16. The CDR3 has 19 amino acids. CDR3 sequence: CASSVAGWSGGEDGNEQFF. CDR3 nucleotides: TGTGCCAGCAGCGTAGCTGGTTGGAGCGGGGGGGAGGATGGAAATGAGCAGTTCTTC.

This chain connects TRBV19 to TRBJ1-4, with D possibly TRBD1 on 5 matching bases. The CDR3 runs to 15 residues. The V end was cut by 3 bases, the J end by 7 bases, with 15 bases between. Looked up from germline, CDR1 is LNHDA and CDR2 is SQIVND (reference sequence). The CDR3 loop is CASSIVGAWGEKLFF. In nucleotides, the CDR3 is TGTGCCAGTAGTATCGTAGGGGCCTGGGGTGAAAAACTGTTTTTT.

J is TRBJ2-1 and V is TRBV7-9, with 10 bases matching TRBD2. This CDR3 spans 16 amino acids. Trimming took 4 bases from V and 3 from J; bases not matched to a gene: 6. Germline loops: CDR1 SEHNR, CDR2 FQNEAQ (reference sequence). CDR3 DNA sequence: TGTGCCAGCAGCTATGGGGCTAGCGGGAGCTACAATGAGCAGTTCTTC. This gives the protein CASSYGASGSYNEQFF.

The V and J genes are TRBV6-6 and TRBJ1-5; D might be TRBD1 (5 bases). Germline V gene data show CDR1 as MNHNY and CDR2 as SVGAGI (reference sequence). V dropped 4 bases and J dropped 1 base, with 11 bases sitting between them. This CDR3 contains 15 residues. As DNA, the CDR3 is TGTGCCAGCAGTTGGGGGTGGGGGAGCAATCAGCCCCAGCATTTT. Translated, it gives CASSWGWGSNQPQHF.

The CDR3 loop is CASRRDRVRGQPQHF. As DNA, the CDR3 is TGTGCCAGCAGAAGGGACAGGGTAAGGGGTCAGCCCCAGCATTTT. The chain carries TRBV6-6 and TRBJ1-5; 9 nucleotides line up with TRBD1. The J segment lost 6 bases and the V segment lost 6 bases, leaving 9 bases of the junction unmatched. Germline assignment: CDR1 MNHNY and CDR2 SVGAGI (reference sequence). This CDR3 comprises 15 residues.

The chain couples TRBV6-4 to TRBJ2-1; no reliable D call. CDR3 length equals 13 residues. Germline V gene sequence: CDR1 MRHNA, CDR2 SNTAGT. V dropped 5 bases and J dropped 8 bases, with 13 bases sitting between them. DNA for the CDR3: TGTGCCAGCAGTCGTGGACCCGCCTATGAGCAGTTCTTC. It specifies CASSRGPAYEQFF.

The chain links TRBV7-9 to TRBJ1-4; no firm D call. The CDR3 totals 11 residues. CDR1 is SEHNR, CDR2 FQNEAQ, per germline (reference sequence). Trimming cost V 6 bases and J 7 bases, with 6 bases left between them. CDR3: CASSRGEKLFF. CDR3 nucleotide sequence: TGTGCCAGCAGTCGTGGTGAAAAACTGTTTTTT.

The chain recombines TRBV4-3 with TRBJ2-4, with a weak D call TRBD1 (5 bases). Trimming cost V 2 bases and J 9 bases, with 14 bases left between them. There are 14 residues in the CDR3. Germline V lookup: CDR1 LGHNA, CDR2 YSLEER. The CDR3 DNA reads TGCGCCAGCAGCCAACATGACAGCCCAGGCATTCAGTACTTC. Translation: CASSQHDSPGIQYF.

The chain couples TRBV28 to TRBJ2-6; D may be TRBD1 (6 bases). The CDR3 runs to 15 residues. CDR1 and CDR2 (germline): MDHEN, SYDVKM. Trimming removed 6 bases from V and 0 bases from J, with 9 bases in between. In DNA, the CDR3 is TGTGCCAGCAGAGGACAGTCCTCTGGGGCCAACGTCCTGACTTTC. Encoded protein: CASRGQSSGANVLTF.

The chain has TRBV18 and TRBJ2-7, with 7 positions matching TRBD1. Germline assignment: CDR1 KGHSH and CDR2 LQKENI. The CDR3 runs to 14 residues. V shed 6 bases and J 2 bases; nucleotides not matched to a gene: 7. Written as DNA, the CDR3 is TGTGCCAGCTCCTTTAGGACAGGCCCCTACGAGCAGTACTTC. Residues: CASSFRTGPYEQYF.

This sequence joins TRBV9 and TRBJ2-6, with D unclear. V was shortened by 7 bases and J by 5 bases, with 19 bases between the two germline ends. CDR1 is SGDLS and CDR2 is YYNGEE in the germline V gene. The CDR3 runs to 16 residues. The CDR3 nucleotides read TGTGCCAGCTCAAAACTCAAACAAAGTCGGGCCAACGTCCTGACTTTC. It codes for CASSKLKQSRANVLTF.

V and J are TRBV4-2 and TRBJ1-4; D unclear. V was trimmed by 2 bases and J by 5 bases, leaving 6 bases between them. There are 13 residues in the CDR3. Germline CDR1 LGHNA, CDR2 YNFKEQ. The CDR3 sequence is CASSQRLNEKLFF. CDR3 in DNA: TGTGCCAGCAGCCAACGCTTAAATGAAAAACTGTTTTTT.

This clone was counted a few times. This chain joins TRBV29-1 and TRBJ1-1; the D gene is possibly TRBD1 (5 bases). The V gene lost 3 bases and the J gene lost 4 bases, with 9 bases spanning the gap. Germline lookup yields CDR1 SQVTM and CDR2 ANQGSEA. This CDR3 spans 12 amino acids. As DNA, the CDR3 is TGCAGCGTTGAGCGGGGCGGCACTGAAGCTTTCTTT. It encodes CSVERGGTEAFF.